The TCR beta chain under discussion was sequenced for a study of Ad26.COV2.S vaccination and SARS-CoV-2 variants (dated by TCRdb to about 2021). Background on the whole study: Vaccine-arm donors were drawn from COV1001, a multicentre, randomized, double-blind, placebo-controlled phase I-IIa trial of Ad26.COV2.S in healthy adults. Ad26.COV2.S was administered intramuscularly at 5 x 10^10 or 1 x 10^11 viral particles, either as a single shot or as two shots given 56 days apart. Participants in the trial were split at random into five groups of five each, receiving low-dose or high-dose Ad26.COV2.S once or twice, or else placebo on both occasions. TCRbeta repertoire sequencing served as the tool for gauging how specific and how broad the SARS-CoV-2-reactive T cell receptors were following Ad26.COV2.S vaccination. The TCR-sequenced set comprised roughly 30 samples: around 20 Ad26.COV2.S vaccine recipients, 5 placebo recipients and 8 SARS-CoV-2 convalescent individuals. Blinding of investigators to trial group allocation was maintained during experiments and outcome assessment. Study-wide findings and limitations: The study lacked the statistical power to compare responses across vaccine doses or regimens. Ad26.COV2.S recipients had higher spike-specific TCR breadth than placebo recipients (P = 0.0014). The authors noted that total T cell responses may have been underestimated by the TCR breadth and depth analyses. Comparable non-spike TCR breadth was observed between vaccine and placebo recipients, consistent with only spike being contained in the vaccine. After vaccination, substantial breadth of spike-specific CD8+ and CD4+ T cell responses was reported.

Comment on this clone: Its target antigen remains unknown. Base-call qualities are not available, and no considerably larger clone is one nucleotide away.

The sample's treatment or condition, from its label and the paper: 15 to 20 received Ad26.COV2.S at low or high dose, single or two shots; about 5 received placebo; per-sample allocation not given. For vaccine and placebo recipients, repertoires were sequenced using samples collected on day 63 after the first injection. Between 29 July and 7 August 2020, Cohort 1b enrolled 25 adults aged 18-55 years at one site in Boston, USA. Ad26.COV2.S was a replication-incompetent adenovirus type 26 vector that expressed a prefusion-stabilized SARS-CoV-2 spike protein derived from the original Wuhan strain. Clipping removes 0 bases from V and 3 bases from J, with 3 as the unmatched junction base count. Per the germline V gene, SGHTA is the CDR1 and FQGNSA is the CDR2. The CDR3 starts with the cysteine, ends with the phenylalanine, and has 15 residues. The retained sequence is limited to the CDR3, 45 bases, with the frame set at the first base.

The immunoSEQ Assay was used to sequence TCRbeta CDR3 regions. After extraction, genomic DNA underwent amplification by bias-controlled multiplex PCR, followed by high-throughput sequencing. Processing in the source paper ran as follows. To quantify the absolute abundance of every unique TCRbeta CDR3 region, sequences were collapsed and filtered. T cell fraction was estimated by normalizing TCRbeta template counts to usable DNA, with usable DNA measured through amplification of reference genes found in all nucleated cells. Repertoire TCRs were annotated as SARS-CoV-2-specific by exact matching of V gene, CDR3 amino acid sequence and J gene to a known reactive TCR set. The reference SARS-CoV-2 TCR set came from MIRA and was filtered for enrichment in COVID-19-positive ImmuneCODE repertoires, removing public or cross-reactive TCRs. Using the MIRA antigens, annotated TCRs were further analysed by specific ORF or by position within an ORF. Breadth was defined as the number of annotated unique rearrangements divided by the total number of unique productive rearrangements, and depth was defined as the summed frequency of the annotated unique rearrangements. TCR breadth was compared between groups using two-sided Wilcoxon rank-sum tests. Held by TCRdb, this immuneACCESS table contains in-frame sequences only and omits some clones. Under half of the omission traces to an unresolved V gene where checked; the cause of the rest is unknown. V, J and clone size derive from that table, while D and trimming were established from the DNA sequence. The sample includes about 400,000 clones, with over 75% observed a single time. 1.9% of the sample is held by the ten biggest clonotypes.

The receptor comes from a person between 18 and 65 years old who received the Ad26.COV2.S COVID-19 vaccine or a placebo. Sequencing was performed on peripheral blood, taken in a trial of Ad26.COV2.S vaccine versus placebo. The rearrangement combines TRBV7-2 with TRBJ2-7; the junction holds 9 bases that match TRBD2. The DNA reads TGTGCCAGCAGCTTAGCGAGAGCGGGAGGCTACGAGCAGTACTTC. It translates to CASSLARAGGYEQYF.